Given below is one TCR beta chain in context. Antigen: not known. The data were obtained in a study of T cell responses to AZD1222 COVID-19 vaccine. Study-wide findings and caveats: None of the repertoires were sampled until the peak T cell response had passed. Spike-specific TCR breadth and depth went up after people got two AZD1222 doses.

The repertoire was sequenced with immunoSEQ multiplex PCR; TCRdb's copy has only in-frame clones and lacks some. The sample has under 110,000 clones; roughly 87% are singletons. Trimming left V 1 base short and J 4 bases short, with 13 bases between. The germline V gene encodes CDR1 SQVTM and CDR2 ANQGSEA. The CDR3 has 14 residues. The receptor comes from an adult in good health. The specimen comprised peripheral blood, sampled on day 0 of AZD1222 vaccination. This sequence joins TRBV29-1 and TRBJ1-2; maybe TRBD1 (5 bases). The CDR3, as DNA: TGCAGCGTTGAAGGGGTACAGGTCAGCTATGGCTACACCTTC. This gives the protein CSVEGVQVSYGYTF. The variable domain in full, with the rest retrieved from reference TRBV29-1 and TRBJ1-2, is SAVISQKPSRDICQRGTSLTIQCQVDSQVTMMFWYRQQPGQSLTLIATANQGSEATYESGFVIDKFPISRPNLTFSTLTVSNMSPEDSSIYLCSVEGVQVSYGYTFGSGTRLTVV.